Listed below are T cell receptor beta chains from one sample, sequenced in a study of graft-versus-host responses after intestinal transplantation. Antigens for these TCRs are unknown. Produced via immunoSEQ multiplex PCR; TCRdb's table is partial and in-frame only. The data hold some 97,000 clones, with roughly 87% observed a single time. Specimen: unstimulated CD4+ T cells sorted from spleen or lymph node cells, collected before transplant. The receptor source for this set is a human donor who was the organ donor for an intestinal transplant. Both conserved end residues are part of each CDR3. The D gene is left open where the match is weak. The listing skips clone size in some rows; elsewhere it reads once, few, many or a size class.

v_call	j_call	d_call	clone_size	cdr3_nt	cdr3_aa
TRBV23-1	TRBJ1-1	TRBD1	.	TGCGCCAGCAGTCAATCGCCCCTCGAAGGGGGCGAGGGCGTTTGCGCTGAAGCTTTCTTT	CASSQSPLEGGEGVCAEAFF
TRBV5-1	TRBJ2-3	.	.	TGCGCCAGCAGCTTGTTACTAGCTGGGGCAGATACGCAGTATTTT	CASSLLLAGADTQYF
TRBV30	TRBJ2-5	.	.	TGTGCCTGGAGTCTAGGGGGGGAACAAGAGACCCAGTACTTC	CAWSLGGEQETQYF
TRBV15	TRBJ2-3	TRBD2	.	TGTGCCACCAGCAGAGATCCACCCGTAGCGGGGGGGAGGATAGATACGCAGTATTTT	CATSRDPPVAGGRIDTQYF
TRBV28	TRBJ2-1	TRBD2	.	TGTGCCAGCAGTTTATCCGGGGGGGCGAACGTTTACAATGAGCAGTTCTTC	CASSLSGGANVYNEQFF
TRBV19	TRBJ1-5	TRBD1	.	TGTGCTTCGAAAGGCGTGTCGACAGGGCCTCAGCCCCAGCATTTT	CASKGVSTGPQPQHF
TRBV15	TRBJ2-1	TRBD2	.	TGTGCCACCAGCAGACTAGCGGGGGGGTCCTACAATGAGCAGTTCTTC	CATSRLAGGSYNEQFF
TRBV27	TRBJ1-5	.	.	TGTGCCAGCAGTTTATATGCCCGGGGTCTCAATCAGCCCCAGCATTTT	CASSLYARGLNQPQHF
TRBV10-3	TRBJ2-7	TRBD1	.	TGTGCCATCAGATCTCCGGGACAGGGGGCCCAAGAGCAGTACTTC	CAIRSPGQGAQEQYF
TRBV28	TRBJ1-2	.	.	TGTGCCAGCAGACTACAGGCTGTTGGCTACACCTTC	CASRLQAVGYTF
TRBV20-1	TRBJ2-7	.	.	TGCAGTGCCGGGGATCGCTACGAGCAGTACTTC	CSAGDRYEQYF
TRBV19	TRBJ2-6	.	few	TGTGCCAGTACCATCCAGAGCTCTGGGGCCAACGTCCTGACTTTC	CASTIQSSGANVLTF
TRBV6-6	TRBJ2-5	TRBD1	.	TGTGCCAGCAGTTACTCCTGGACAGGGGGAGAGACCCAGTACTTC	CASSYSWTGGETQYF
TRBV28	TRBJ2-7	TRBD1	.	TGTGCCAGCAGATTCAAACAGGGGCCCTACGAGCAGTACTTC	CASRFKQGPYEQYF
TRBV30	TRBJ1-1	.	.	TGTGCCTGGAGTGGTAACAGGGCCACTGAAGCTTTCTTT	CAWSGNRATEAFF
TRBV19	TRBJ2-7	TRBD1	few	TGTGCCAGTACCCCGGACAGGGCCTCCTACGAGCAGTACTTC	CASTPDRASYEQYF
TRBV2	TRBJ1-6	.	.	TGTGCCAGCAGTAAGGAAAGGGGCGCACCCCTCCACTTT	CASSKERGAPLHF
TRBV5-1	TRBJ1-5	TRBD1	once	TGCGCCAGCAGCTTCGGACAGGGGGCCCAGCCCCAGCATTTT	CASSFGQGAQPQHF
TRBV4-1	TRBJ1-5	.	few	TGCGCCAGCAGCCAAGAAGGGGGGGATAGGGGCAATCAGCCCCAGCATTTT	CASSQEGGDRGNQPQHF